The rows below give T cell receptor beta chains drawn from one sample of a study of blood T cell repertoires in COVID-19. Sequencing used immunoSEQ multiplex PCR; TCRdb keeps in-frame clones, though not all of them. Altogether roughly 150,000 clones are present, roughly 88% being singletons, with the ten largest covering roughly 5%. Sample: PBMCs or T cells enriched from blood (not recorded which). All receptors derive from a man between 70 and 80 years old who had been exposed to COVID-19. CDR3s include the opening cysteine and the closing phenylalanine or tryptophan. D genes are given only for firm matches. Clone size, where shown, is once, few, many, or a class for clones that have expanded.

j_call v_call d_call clone_size cdr3_aa cdr3_nt
TRBJ1-4 TRBV6-5 . . CASSYSADEKLFF TGTGCCAGCAGTTACTCGGCTGATGAAAAACTGTTTTTT
TRBJ2-1 TRBV11-2 TRBD2 . CASSETSGRYNEQFF TGTGCCAGCAGCGAGACTAGCGGGAGGTACAATGAGCAGTTCTTC
TRBJ2-3 TRBV24-1 . . CATSFGGDTQYF TGTGCCACCAGTTTCGGGGGAGATACGCAGTATTTT
TRBJ2-6 TRBV14 . once CASSQGLVASTPGANVLTF TGTGCCAGCAGCCAAGGGCTTGTTGCCTCAACACCCGGGGCCAACGTCCTGACTTTC
TRBJ2-7 TRBV6-2/TRBV6-3 . . CASSLSGGSYEQYF TGTGCCAGCAGTTTGTCCGGGGGATCCTACGAGCAGTACTTC
TRBJ2-2 TRBV3-1/TRBV3-2 TRBD2 . CASSPGTTQTTGELFF TGTGCCAGCAGCCCCGGGACTACCCAGACCACCGGGGAGCTGTTTTTT
TRBJ2-3 TRBV4-2 TRBD2 . CASSPPLAGIRPTDTQYF TGTGCCAGCAGCCCCCCCCTAGCGGGGATACGCCCCACAGATACGCAGTATTTT
TRBJ2-7 TRBV4-3 TRBD1 . CASSQDRVTSYEQYF TGCGCCAGCAGCCAGGACAGGGTTACTTCCTACGAGCAGTACTTC
TRBJ2-5 TRBV18 . . CASSPSGGWQETQYF TGTGCCAGCTCACCCAGCGGAGGATGGCAAGAGACCCAGTACTTC
TRBJ2-3 TRBV4-3 . . CASSQDGTRSDTQYF TGCGCCAGCAGCCAAGACGGGACTCGGTCTGATACGCAGTATTTT
TRBJ1-2 TRBV7-2 TRBD1 . CASSSGTVLYGYTF TGTGCCAGCAGCTCCGGGACAGTCCTTTATGGCTACACCTTC
TRBJ1-5 TRBV5-1 . . CASSLGGGQPQHF TGCGCCAGCAGCTTGGGGGGGGGCCAGCCCCAGCATTTT
TRBJ1-2 TRBV3-1/TRBV3-2 TRBD1 . CASSTNYGTGENYGYTF TGTGCCAGCAGCACAAACTATGGGACAGGGGAAAACTATGGCTACACCTTC
TRBJ1-2 TRBV23-1 . . CASISGNRNIYGYTF TGCGCCAGCATCTCTGGCAACAGGAACATCTATGGCTACACCTTC
TRBJ1-2 TRBV7-9 TRBD1 . CASSFKGGHGYTF TGTGCCAGCAGCTTTAAAGGGGGCCATGGCTACACCTTC
TRBJ1-2 TRBV4-1 . . CASSQDSRGNYGYTF TGCGCCAGCAGCCAAGATTCAAGGGGTAACTATGGCTACACCTTC
TRBJ2-7 TRBV19 . . CASSMEGGLYEQYF TGTGCCAGTAGTATGGAGGGAGGACTCTACGAGCAGTACTTC
TRBJ2-7 TRBV6-5 TRBD1 . CASSPGTVYEQYF TGTGCCAGCAGTCCTGGGACAGTCTACGAGCAGTACTTC
TRBJ2-7 TRBV7-9 TRBD1 . CASSSWGQTYEQYF TGTGCCAGCAGCTCGTGGGGACAGACCTACGAGCAGTACTTC
TRBJ1-2 TRBV9 TRBD1 . CASSSGAGGWGVVGYTF TGTGCCAGCAGCTCAGGGGCAGGGGGTTGGGGAGTTGTTGGCTACACCTTC
TRBJ2-7 TRBV7-9 . . CASSLGRQSEQYF TGTGCCAGCAGCTTAGGCAGACAGAGCGAGCAGTACTTC
TRBJ1-1 TRBV19 . . CASSISGPNTEAFF TGTGCCAGTAGTATATCAGGGCCGAACACTGAAGCTTTCTTT